The 12 T cell receptor beta chains listed next were all sequenced from one sample in a study of identical twins. TCRdb ran MiXCR on the 5' RACE reads and lists one entry per CDR3 protein. This table has a few hundred thousand distinct CDR3 sequences, under 20% appearing once. The sequenced sample consisted of naive T cells sorted from blood. The receptors here all came from a man aged 45 to 65 in good health.

This clonotype was counted at least ten times. This chain uses TRBV5-1 with TRBJ2-7; D is possibly TRBD1 (5 bases). Trimming took off 2 bases at V and 7 bases at J, with 10 bases between the two ends. This CDR3 spans 12 amino acids. CDR1 and CDR2 (germline): SGHRS, YFSETQ. The CDR3: CASSLVSGEQYF. CDR3 sequence (DNA): TGCGCCAGCAGCTTAGTGTCAGGGGAGCAGTACTTC.

This clonotype was recorded many times. The rearrangement joins TRBV12-3 or TRBV12-4 to TRBJ1-6; D remains unclear. V lost 6 bases to trimming and J lost 6 bases, with 12 bases between them. The CDR3 extends over 14 amino acids. The DNA for the CDR3 is TGTGCCAGCAGCTTAACGTATCCTAATTCACCCCTCCACTTT. It is translated as CASSLTYPNSPLHF.

This clonotype occurred a few times. The genes are TRBV27 and TRBJ2-1, with no clear D. The length of the CDR3 is 13 residues. V lost 3 bases to trimming and J lost 4 bases, with 7 bases between them. Germline CDR1 and CDR2: MNHEY and SMNVEV (reference sequence). CDR3 DNA sequence: TGTGCCAGCAGTTTCGACTTGTACAATGAGCAGTTCTTC. Amino acids: CASSFDLYNEQFF.

The chain links TRBV4-2 to TRBJ1-1; tentatively, D is TRBD1 (6 bases). V was shortened by 0 bases and J by 3 bases, with 11 bases between the two germline ends. Per the germline V gene, CDR1 is LGHNA and CDR2 is YNFKEQ. The CDR3 has 15 amino acids. The chain's CDR3 is CASSQDTTGYTEAFF. The CDR3 DNA follows: TGTGCCAGCAGCCAAGACACCACAGGGTACACTGAAGCTTTCTTT.

The sample holds a few counts of this clonotype. The chain employs TRBV7-6 and TRBJ2-2, with TRBD2 identical over 7 bases. Per germline, CDR1 SGHVS and CDR2 FNYEAQ. The CDR3 is made up of 13 amino acids. Trimming cost V 1 base and J 7 bases; bases outside gene matches: 0. The CDR3 spells CASSLGTSGELFF. The CDR3 bases are TGTGCCAGCAGCTTAGGGACTAGCGGGGAGCTGTTTTTT.

This clonotype has at least ten counts. The chain recombines TRBV7-9 with TRBJ2-1; D gene unclear. CDR1 and CDR2 from the germline V gene are SEHNR and FQNEAQ (reference sequence). The germline V and J ends were trimmed by 3 bases and 7 bases, with 4 bases remaining between them. The CDR3 is 11 residues long. The CDR3 reads CASSFSNEQFF. The CDR3 coding sequence is TGTGCCAGCAGCTTTAGTAATGAGCAGTTCTTC.

This clonotype occurred a few times. The chain links TRBV5-1 to TRBJ2-3; no firm D call. Trimming pared 0 bases from V and 4 bases from J, leaving 9 bases between. There are 14 residues in the CDR3. Germline V lookup: CDR1 SGHRS, CDR2 YFSETQ. DNA for the CDR3: TGCGCCAGCAGCTTGGATAGACTGGCAGATACGCAGTATTTT. This translates into CASSLDRLADTQYF.

This clonotype was detected only a few times. This chain connects TRBV7-2 to TRBJ1-5; the match to TRBD1 covers 7 bases. J gave up 6 bases and V 0 bases, and 5 bases lay outside the gene matches. The CDR3 spans 15 residues. Per the germline V gene, CDR1 is SGHTA and CDR2 is FQGNSA. The CDR3 DNA reads as TGTGCCAGCAGCTTAGCAGGGGGCGGTAGTCAGCCCCAGCATTTT. Translation gives CASSLAGGGSQPQHF.

Ten or more counts support this clonotype. This chain links TRBV9 with TRBJ1-2, with TRBD1 as a possible D gene (6 bases). The germline gives CDR1 SGDLS, CDR2 YYNGEE. The V end was cut by 4 bases, the J end by 8 bases, with 21 bases between. The length of the CDR3 is 15 residues. CDR3 sequence reads: CASSPSLGGIQGYTF. The CDR3 DNA is TGTGCCAGCAGCCCATCCCTAGGGGGGATACAAGGCTACACCTTC.

The sample holds many counts of this clonotype. J is TRBJ2-3 and V is TRBV2; no definite D call. CDR1 and CDR2 (germline): SNHLY, FYNNEI. The CDR3 is made up of 12 amino acids. V lost 6 bases and J 4 bases, leaving 8 bases between the germline ends. CDR3 sequence: CASRATSDTQYF. The CDR3, as DNA: TGTGCCAGCAGAGCGACTTCAGATACGCAGTATTTT. Based on the CDR3 plus reference TRBV2 and TRBJ2-3, the full variable domain is EPEVTQTPSHQVTQMGQEVILRCVPISNHLYFYWYRQILGQKVEFLVSFYNNEISEKSEIFDDQFSVERPDGSNFTLKIRSTKLEDSAMYFCASRATSDTQYFGPGTRLTVL.

V usage is TRBV4-2 and J usage is TRBJ2-2; no clear D. Per the germline V gene, CDR1 is LGHNA and CDR2 is YNFKEQ. Trimming cost V 1 base and J 1 base, with 10 bases left between them. The CDR3 consists of 16 residues. As DNA, the CDR3 is TGTGCCAGCAGCCAAGGGGAACTTTTGAACACCGGGGAGCTGTTTTTT. Its translation is CASSQGELLNTGELFF.

This rearrangement joins TRBV18 to TRBJ2-7; possibly TRBD2 for D (6 bases). This CDR3 comprises 14 residues. Germline V CDR1 and CDR2: KGHSH, LQKENI. Trimming removed 3 bases at V and 3 bases at J, with 12 bases between. The CDR3 loop is CASSPRSGVYEQYF. As DNA, the CDR3 is TGTGCCAGCTCACCCAGATCGGGGGTCTACGAGCAGTACTTC.